Detailed here is one T cell receptor beta chain. Its antigen is not identified. Germline V CDR1 and CDR2: SGDLS, YYNGEE. The CDR3 runs to 15 residues. Trimming removed 4 bases at V and 3 bases at J, with 14 bases between. The entry originates in a study of CD8 T cells in ankylosing spondylitis. Whole-study findings and limits: In reactive arthritis synovial fluid and blood, some motif variants had been reported before. What seemed typical of ankylosing spondylitis blood was a TCR beta motif built from eight highly homologous variants. Disease-linked clones had a CD8+ phenotype and relatively low frequency in peripheral blood. Matched ankylosing spondylitis synovial fluid reportedly contained a significantly enriched population of disease-linked clones.

It was by quantitative 5'-RACE with molecular barcodes that TCR beta libraries were made. TCRdb reprocessed the 5' RACE reads with MiXCR, giving one entry per CDR3 protein. The sample has 670,000 or so distinct CDR3 sequences; 15% to 20% are singletons. The sequenced sample was blood, either unsorted or a sorted T cell fraction (not recorded which). This clonotype was sampled from a male donor with ankylosing spondylitis. The chain couples TRBV9 to TRBJ2-1; D uncertain. The DNA for the CDR3 is TGTGCCAGCAGCCCTAGTCACCGAGACTACAATGAGCAGTTCTTC. This codes for CASSPSHRDYNEQFF.